The 28 T cell receptor beta chains below were found in one sample sequenced in a study of T cells in Graves' hyperthyroidism and ophthalmopathy. The TCR beta CDR3 regions underwent amplification using RNA transcripts as the source. During a first-round RT-PCR of the TCR CDR3, the HTBI primer set was used. TCRdb reprocessed the multiplex PCR reads with MiXCR, giving one entry per CDR3 protein. The sample has some 600,000 distinct CDR3 sequences, approximately 15% seen once. Sequencing input: blood. All receptors derive from a woman aged 30 to 39 with Graves' hyperthyroidism that later progressed to Graves' ophthalmopathy.

This clonotype was recorded a few times. The gene calls are TRBV27 and TRBJ2-2, with D possibly called TRBD1 or TRBD2 (5 bases each). Per germline, CDR1 MNHEY and CDR2 SMNVEV (reference sequence). Trimming removed 5 bases from V and 7 bases from J, with 14 bases in between. CDR3 length: 14 amino acids. CDR3 in amino acids: CASSKTEGSGELFF. Written as DNA, the CDR3 is TGTGCCAGCAGTAAAACCGAGGGGAGCGGGGAGCTGTTTTTT.

V gene TRBV6-2 or TRBV6-3 combines with J gene TRBJ2-6, with a tentative D call TRBD2 (6 bases). CDR1 and CDR2 (germline): MNHEY, SVGEGT. The CDR3 totals 17 residues. The ends were cut back, 2 bases at V and 0 bases at J, with 11 bases in the middle. DNA of the CDR3: TGTGCCAGCAGTTACGGGGTCGGGAGCTCTGGGGCCAACGTCCTGACTTTC. Its translation is CASSYGVGSSGANVLTF.

The chain employs TRBV14 and TRBJ1-1; D is unclear. Germline V gene data show CDR1 as SGHDN and CDR2 as FVKESK. Trimming stripped 1 base from V and 5 bases from J, with 14 bases between. The CDR3 is 15 amino acids. CDR3 in DNA: TGTGCCAGCAGCCAAGCGGCCTTCTGGGAGACTGAAGCTTTCTTT. Translating it yields CASSQAAFWETEAFF. Complete variable domain (other parts from reference TRBV14 and TRBJ1-1): EAGVTQFPSHSVIEKGQTVTLRCDPISGHDNLYWYRRVMGKEIKFLLHFVKESKQDESGMPNNRFLAERTGGTYSTLKVQPAELEDSGVYFCASSQAAFWETEAFFGQGTRLTVV.

The chain employs TRBV20-1 and TRBJ1-3; D is unresolved. The germline V gene encodes CDR1 DFQATT and CDR2 SNEGSKA (reference sequence). The CDR3 is made up of 13 amino acids. V gave up 4 bases and J gave up 0 bases, with 7 bases separating them. The CDR3 loop reads CSATRFSGNTIYF. In nucleotides, the CDR3 is TGCAGTGCTACCAGGTTCTCTGGAAACACCATATATTTT.

This clonotype was recorded many times. The CDR3 region has the DNA TGTGCCAGCAGCGTAGAATCTTCTAGCGGTAGCACAGATACGCAGTATTTT. It encodes CASSVESSSGSTDTQYF. This chain links TRBV9 with TRBJ2-3; 7 bases line up with TRBD2. V lost 0 bases to trimming and J lost 0 bases; unmatched junction nucleotides: 7. This CDR3 is built from 17 residues. Germline values: CDR1 SGDLS, CDR2 YYNGEE.

This clonotype was observed a few times. The chain couples TRBV7-9 to TRBJ1-6, with D perhaps matching TRBD1 (5 bases). Looked up from germline, CDR1 is SEHNR and CDR2 is FQNEAQ (reference sequence). The V end was cut by 1 base, the J end by 3 bases, with 7 bases between. This CDR3 has 15 residues. The chain's CDR3 is CASSLEGIYNSPLHF. Written as DNA, the CDR3 is TGTGCCAGCAGCTTAGAGGGGATCTATAATTCACCCCTCCACTTT.

This clonotype was recorded many times. The V and J genes are TRBV7-2 and TRBJ2-1; maybe TRBD2 (5 bases). Trimming took 5 bases from V and 6 from J, leaving 14 bases between them. Germline V gene sequence: CDR1 SGHTA, CDR2 FQGNSA. The CDR3 runs 14 residues. The CDR3 reads CASSRRQAGNEQFF. In DNA form, the CDR3 reads TGTGCCAGCAGCCGGAGGCAGGCTGGCAATGAGCAGTTCTTC.

A few counts support this clonotype. DNA for the CDR3: TGTGCCAGCAGTTCGGGGCCCGGGCCCTACGAGCAGTACTTC. Residues: CASSSGPGPYEQYF. The V gene is TRBV6-1, the J gene TRBJ2-7; TRBD1 or TRBD2 may be the D gene (5 bases each). Germline lookup yields CDR1 MNHNS and CDR2 SASEGT. The CDR3 is 14 residues long. Trimming pared 5 bases from V and 2 bases from J, leaving 13 bases between.

Note on this clonotype: A read error is possible here, since a much larger clone lies one base away. The CDR3 spells CASDGINEQFF. In DNA, the CDR3 is TGTGCCAGCGACGGTATCAATGAGCAGTTCTTC. The chain links TRBV6-1 to TRBJ2-1; no definite D call. The CDR3 is 11 residues long. Per germline, CDR1 MNHNS and CDR2 SASEGT. Trimming pared 8 bases from V and 6 bases from J, leaving 8 bases between.

Points on this clonotype: Being one base from a much bigger clone, this may be a read error. The V call is TRBV11-2, the J call TRBJ1-2; a weak D match, TRBD1 (6 bases). This CDR3 comprises 14 residues. Looked up from germline, CDR1 is SGHAT and CDR2 is FQNNGV. In DNA form, the CDR3 reads TGTGCCAGCACCTCGAACAGGGAAAACTGTGGCTACACCTTC. Amino acid sequence: CASTSNRENCGYTF.

This clonotype occurred many times. The chain carries TRBV20-1 and TRBJ1-1; D is unclear. The V end was cut by 6 bases, the J end by 1 base, with 15 bases between. The CDR3 consists of 14 residues. Germline CDR1 reads DFQATT; CDR2 reads SNEGSKA (reference sequence). CDR3 DNA: TGCAGTGCGCTAGAGATCAGGACGAACACTGAAGCTTTCTTT. Translation gives CSALEIRTNTEAFF.

This clonotype was found a few times. The conserved phenylalanine or tryptophan is not found at the CDR3 terminus, so this likely reflects a read error. This chain connects TRBV6-2 or TRBV6-3 to TRBJ1-5; weak D call: TRBD1 (5 bases). In germline, CDR1 is MNHEY, CDR2 SVGEGT. With 7 bases removed from V and 0 bases from J, the gap between germline ends came to 16 bases. The CDR3 is 16 amino acids. This CDR3 reads CASKALLTVSNQPQHL. CDR3 coding DNA: TGTGCCAGCAAAGCTCTTTTGACAGTTAGCAATCAGCCCCAGCATCTT.

This clonotype was seen only a few times. The gene calls are TRBV4-1 and TRBJ1-3; D is ambiguous. Trimming left V 0 bases short and J 3 bases short, with 15 bases between. Germline CDR1 MGHRA, CDR2 YSYEKL. The CDR3 consists of 17 residues. CDR3 loop: CASSQDLPGQGGNTIYF. The CDR3 DNA reads as TGCGCCAGCAGCCAAGATCTGCCGGGCCAAGGTGGAAACACCATATATTTT.

Many counts were recorded for this clonotype. This chain uses TRBV30 with TRBJ1-3; the D is unclear. Germline-derived CDR1 and CDR2 are GTSNPN and SVGIG (reference sequence). The germline V and J ends were trimmed by 4 bases and 1 base, with 5 bases remaining between them. CDR3 length: 12 amino acids. As DNA, the CDR3 is TGTGCCTGGAAACGATCTGGAAACACCATATATTTT. Protein sequence: CAWKRSGNTIYF.

Only a few counts were recorded for this clonotype. Here the CDR3 reads CASSQDEAGGESYEQYF. The DNA for the CDR3 is TGTGCCAGCAGCCAAGATGAAGCAGGGGGCGAGAGCTACGAGCAGTACTTC. The V and J genes are TRBV3-1 and TRBJ2-7; TRBD1 aligns across 8 bases. With V trimmed by 0 bases and J by 3 bases, 10 bases remained unmatched. The CDR3 runs to 17 residues. Per germline, CDR1 LGHDT and CDR2 YNNKEL (reference sequence).

The chain joins TRBV27 to TRBJ2-7; either TRBD1 or TRBD2 may supply D (5 bases each). The length of the CDR3 is 12 residues. With 10 bases removed from V and 0 bases from J, the gap between germline ends came to 10 bases. Germline loops: CDR1 MNHEY, CDR2 SMNVEV (reference sequence). The CDR3 sequence is CATMGTSYEQYF. In nucleotides, the CDR3 is TGTGCCACCATGGGGACCTCCTACGAGCAGTACTTC.

The CDR3 DNA follows: TGTGCCAGCAGCTTTTGCACTAGCCAAGAGACCCAGTACTTC. Translation gives CASSFCTSQETQYF. The chain has TRBV7-3 and TRBJ2-5, with TRBD2 as a possible D gene (5 bases). The CDR3 has 14 amino acids. Trimming stripped 3 bases from V and 1 base from J, with 9 bases between. Germline V gene data show CDR1 as SGHTA and CDR2 as FQGTGA.

In regard to this clonotype: One base away lies a much larger clone, so this may be a sequencing read error. The genes are TRBV7-9 and TRBJ1-5; a weak D match, TRBD1 (6 bases). CDR1 is SEHNR, CDR2 FQNEAQ, per germline (reference sequence). This CDR3 has 13 amino acids. The CDR3 nucleotides read TGTGCCTCGGGCAGGGGCGGCAATCGGCCCCAGCATTTT. It encodes CASGRGGNRPQHF.

This clonotype was seen many times. The chain combines TRBV28 with TRBJ1-2; TRBD1 aligns across 10 bases. Germline CDR1 and CDR2: MDHEN and SYDVKM. V shed 4 bases, J shed 5 bases, and the junction held 7 bases outside the gene matches. CDR3 length equals 15 residues. The CDR3 protein is CASSSVDRGRYGYTF. The CDR3 bases are TGTGCCAGCAGTTCAGTTGACAGGGGGCGGTATGGCTACACCTTC.

Worth noting for this clonotype: This clone may be a read error of a much larger clone one base away. V gene TRBV9 combines with J gene TRBJ1-4; D not certain. The CDR3 runs to 15 residues. V lost 0 bases, J lost 3 bases, and 9 bases lay in between. Germline V gene lookup returns CDR1 SGDLS and CDR2 YYNGEE. CDR3 residues: CASSVAMRANEKLFF. In DNA form, the CDR3 reads TGTGCCAGCAGCGTAGCCATGCGAGCTAATGAAAAACTGTTTTTT.

This clonotype was counted at least ten times. The chain is built from TRBV5-1 and TRBJ2-6; TRBD1 is a possible D gene (6 bases). Trimming stripped 3 bases from V and 2 bases from J, with 9 bases between. The CDR3 runs to 15 residues. Germline CDR1 SGHRS, CDR2 YFSETQ. The CDR3 loop is CASSWDIPGANVLTF. CDR3 bases: TGCGCCAGCAGCTGGGACATTCCTGGGGCCAACGTCCTGACTTTC.

This clonotype was seen ten or more times. The chain employs TRBV28 and TRBJ1-2; D not resolved. Looked up from germline, CDR1 is MDHEN and CDR2 is SYDVKM. The CDR3 runs to 13 residues. V lost 6 bases to trimming and J lost 7 bases, with 15 bases between them. This CDR3 is CASRPQRVGGYTF. CDR3 sequence (DNA): TGTGCCAGCAGGCCACAGAGAGTGGGTGGCTACACCTTC.

V and J are TRBV5-1 and TRBJ2-5; 8 positions agree with TRBD1. The CDR3 has 16 amino acids. J gave up 5 bases and V 1 base, and 10 bases lay outside the gene matches. Germline CDR1 is SGHRS and CDR2 is YFSETQ. The CDR3 reads CASSLTGTGLWETQYF. CDR3 coding DNA: TGCGCCAGCAGCTTGACCGGGACAGGATTGTGGGAGACCCAGTACTTC.

Here the CDR3 DNA reads TGTGCCAGCAGCTTAGGAGGCCAGGGGTGGCAGTATTTT. Encoded protein: CASSLGGQGWQYF. The gene calls are TRBV7-2 and TRBJ2-3, with a tentative D call TRBD1 (6 bases). Looked up from germline, CDR1 is SGHTA and CDR2 is FQGNSA. Trimming stripped 1 base from V and 11 bases from J, with 13 bases between. The CDR3 covers 13 residues.

In this sample, this clonotype turned up many times. The V call is TRBV12-3 or TRBV12-4, the J call TRBJ2-1; the D call may be TRBD1 or TRBD2 (6 bases each). The CDR3 covers 15 residues. Trimming removed 6 bases at V and 4 bases at J, with 16 bases between. CDR3 coding DNA: TGTGCCAGCAGCGTACAGGGACTCGCGTACAATGAGCAGTTCTTC. Its translation is CASSVQGLAYNEQFF.

This chain joins TRBV27 and TRBJ2-1; 8 bases are a match to TRBD1. V was clipped by 7 bases and J by 7 bases; unmatched bases: 6. The CDR3 extends over 13 amino acids. Germline CDR1 reads MNHEY; CDR2 reads SMNVEV (reference sequence). The CDR3 sequence is CASTDRGQNEQFF. CDR3 sequence (DNA): TGTGCCAGCACTGACAGGGGACAGAATGAGCAGTTCTTC.

This clonotype was picked up many times. In DNA, the CDR3 is TGTGCCAGCAGTCCGGGACAGGGGGCACGAAGTTCACCCCTCCACTTT. It codes for CASSPGQGARSSPLHF. V is TRBV28 and J is TRBJ1-6; 12 bases are a match to TRBD1. This CDR3 is 16 amino acids long. J was trimmed by 9 bases and V by 5 bases; bases with no gene match: 8. Germline assignment: CDR1 MDHEN and CDR2 SYDVKM.

The V gene is TRBV15, the J gene TRBJ1-1; no clear D. V lost 0 bases to trimming and J lost 0 bases, with 11 bases between them. The CDR3 runs 16 residues. Germline V CDR1 and CDR2: LNHNV, YYDKDF (reference sequence). CDR3 region: CATSRDLGIMNTEAFF. For the CDR3, the DNA is TGTGCCACCAGCAGAGATTTGGGGATTATGAACACTGAAGCTTTCTTT.